This T cell receptor beta chain originates from a study of cytomegalovirus exposure and HLA in healthy donors. Across the whole study: A subsequent analysis reported that the roughly 120 validation repertoires were produced on the same platform that had also been used for the approximately 710 first-cohort repertoires.

Worth noting for this clone: Its target is not known.

Repertoires were generated with immunoSEQ multiplex PCR, while TCRdb's copy carries only in-frame clones and drops some. The data hold roughly 64,000 clones, with 85% to 95% observed a single time. Study conclusions and caveats: Altogether, 160 or so TCR beta chains were recorded as cytomegalovirus-associated. The dataset shows that most TCR sequences were rare, while some public TCRs occurred in many donors.

The CDR3 loop spans 14 amino acids. Looked up from germline, CDR1 is SGHTA and CDR2 is FQGTGA. J lost 1 base, V lost 5 bases, and 4 bases had no gene match. The sample consisted of PBMCs. J is TRBJ1-1 and V is TRBV7-3; 7 bases map to TRBD1. The sequence came from a woman between 18 and 29 years old in good health and CMV-seropositive. The CDR3 DNA reads as TGTGCCAGCAGCCTTGGGACAGAGAACACTGAAGCTTTCTTT. Residues: CASSLGTENTEAFF.